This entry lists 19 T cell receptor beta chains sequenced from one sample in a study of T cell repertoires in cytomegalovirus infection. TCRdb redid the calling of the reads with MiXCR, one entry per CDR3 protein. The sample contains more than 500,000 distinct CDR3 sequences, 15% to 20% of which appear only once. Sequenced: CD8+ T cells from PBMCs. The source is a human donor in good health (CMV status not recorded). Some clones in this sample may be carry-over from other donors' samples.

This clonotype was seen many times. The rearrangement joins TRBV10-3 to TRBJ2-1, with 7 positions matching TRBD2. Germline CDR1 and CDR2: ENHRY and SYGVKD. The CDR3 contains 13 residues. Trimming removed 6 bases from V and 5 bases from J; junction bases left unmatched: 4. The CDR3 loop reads CAIRTSQHNEQFF. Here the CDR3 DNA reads TGTGCCATCAGGACTAGCCAACACAATGAGCAGTTCTTC.

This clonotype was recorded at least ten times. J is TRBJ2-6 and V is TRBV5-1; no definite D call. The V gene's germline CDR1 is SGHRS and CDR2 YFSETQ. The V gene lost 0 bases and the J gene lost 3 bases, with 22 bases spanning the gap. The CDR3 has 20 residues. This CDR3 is CASSLEYRASGLRGANVLTF. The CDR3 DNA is TGCGCCAGCAGCTTGGAATATCGGGCCTCGGGTCTTCGTGGGGCCAACGTCCTGACTTTC.

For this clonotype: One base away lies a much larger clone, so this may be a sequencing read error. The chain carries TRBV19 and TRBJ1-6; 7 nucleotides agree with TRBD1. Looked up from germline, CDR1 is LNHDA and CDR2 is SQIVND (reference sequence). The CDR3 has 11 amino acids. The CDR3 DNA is TGTTCCAGCGGACAGGATTCACCCCTCCACTTT. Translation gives CSSGQDSPLHF.

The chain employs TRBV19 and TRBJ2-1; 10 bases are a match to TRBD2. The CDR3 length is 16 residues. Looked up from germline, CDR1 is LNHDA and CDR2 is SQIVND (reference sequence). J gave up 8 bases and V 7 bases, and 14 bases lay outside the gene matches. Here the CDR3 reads CASNGRASGRRDEQFF. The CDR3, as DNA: TGTGCCAGTAACGGCCGGGCTAGCGGGAGAAGGGATGAGCAGTTCTTC.

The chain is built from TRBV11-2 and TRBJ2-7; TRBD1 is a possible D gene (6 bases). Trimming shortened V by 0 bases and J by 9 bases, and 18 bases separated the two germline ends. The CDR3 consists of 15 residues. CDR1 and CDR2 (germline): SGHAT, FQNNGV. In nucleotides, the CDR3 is TGTGCCAGCAGCTTAGATAGGATGTCTCCGACAGGGCAGTACTTC. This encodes CASSLDRMSPTGQYF. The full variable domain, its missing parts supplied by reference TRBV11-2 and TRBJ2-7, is EAGVAQSPRYKIIEKRQSVAFWCNPISGHATLYWYQQILGQGPKLLIQFQNNGVVDDSQLPKDRFSAERLKGVDSTLKIQPAKLEDSAVYLCASSLDRMSPTGQYFGPGTRLTVT.

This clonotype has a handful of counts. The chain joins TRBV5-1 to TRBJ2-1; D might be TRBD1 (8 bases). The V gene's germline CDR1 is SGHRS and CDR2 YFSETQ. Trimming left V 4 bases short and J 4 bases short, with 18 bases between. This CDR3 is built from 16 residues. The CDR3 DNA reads TGCGCCAGCAGCCGGTCACAGGGGGGGATTTACAATGAGCAGTTCTTC. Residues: CASSRSQGGIYNEQFF.

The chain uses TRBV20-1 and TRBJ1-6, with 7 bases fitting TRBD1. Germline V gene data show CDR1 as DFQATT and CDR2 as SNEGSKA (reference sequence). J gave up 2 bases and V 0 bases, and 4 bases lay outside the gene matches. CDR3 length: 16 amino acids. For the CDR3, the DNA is TGCAGTGCTAGAGATATCGGGACAGCCTATAATTCACCCCTCCACTTT. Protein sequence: CSARDIGTAYNSPLHF.

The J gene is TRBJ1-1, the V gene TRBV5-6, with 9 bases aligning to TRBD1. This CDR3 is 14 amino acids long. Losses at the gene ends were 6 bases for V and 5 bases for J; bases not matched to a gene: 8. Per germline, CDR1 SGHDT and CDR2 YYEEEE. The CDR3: CASTRTGEWTEAFF. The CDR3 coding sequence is TGTGCCAGCACCCGGACAGGGGAGTGGACTGAAGCTTTCTTT.

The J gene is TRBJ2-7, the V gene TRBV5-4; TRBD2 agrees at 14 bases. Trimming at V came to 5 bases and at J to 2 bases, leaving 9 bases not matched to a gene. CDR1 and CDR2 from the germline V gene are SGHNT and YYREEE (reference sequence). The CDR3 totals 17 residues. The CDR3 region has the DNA TGTGCCAGCAGTTTGACTAGCGGGAGGGTCGTGGCCTACGAGCAGTACTTC. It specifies CASSLTSGRVVAYEQYF.

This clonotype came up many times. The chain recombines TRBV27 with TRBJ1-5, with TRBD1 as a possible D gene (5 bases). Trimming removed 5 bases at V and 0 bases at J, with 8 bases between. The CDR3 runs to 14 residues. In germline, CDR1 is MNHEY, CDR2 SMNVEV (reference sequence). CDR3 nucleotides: TGTGCCAGCAGTGCAGGGAGTAGCAATCAGCCCCAGCATTTT. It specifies CASSAGSSNQPQHF.

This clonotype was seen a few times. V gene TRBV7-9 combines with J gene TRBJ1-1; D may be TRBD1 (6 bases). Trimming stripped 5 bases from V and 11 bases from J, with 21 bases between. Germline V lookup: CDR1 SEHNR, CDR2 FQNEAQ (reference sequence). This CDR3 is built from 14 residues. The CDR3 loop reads CASSHPGHQEGAFF. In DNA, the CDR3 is TGTGCCAGCAGCCATCCGGGACACCAGGAGGGGGCTTTCTTT.

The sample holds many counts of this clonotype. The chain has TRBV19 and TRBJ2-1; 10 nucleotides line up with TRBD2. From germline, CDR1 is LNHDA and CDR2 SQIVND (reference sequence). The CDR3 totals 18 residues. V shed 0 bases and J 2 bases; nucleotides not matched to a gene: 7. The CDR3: CASSIEGGLAATYNEQFF. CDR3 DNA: TGTGCCAGTAGTATAGAAGGAGGACTAGCGGCTACCTACAATGAGCAGTTCTTC. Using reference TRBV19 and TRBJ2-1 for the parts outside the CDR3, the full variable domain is DGGITQSPKYLFRKEGQNVTLSCEQNLNHDAMYWYRQDPGQGLRLIYYSQIVNDFQKGDIAEGYSVSREKKESFPLTVTSAQKNPTAFYLCASSIEGGLAATYNEQFFGPGTRLTVL.

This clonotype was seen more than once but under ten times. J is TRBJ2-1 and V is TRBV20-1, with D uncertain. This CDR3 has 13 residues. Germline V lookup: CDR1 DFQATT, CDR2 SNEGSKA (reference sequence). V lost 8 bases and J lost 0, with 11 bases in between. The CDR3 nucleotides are TGCAGTTCGGGCCACGGCTCCTACAATGAGCAGTTCTTC. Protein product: CSSGHGSYNEQFF.

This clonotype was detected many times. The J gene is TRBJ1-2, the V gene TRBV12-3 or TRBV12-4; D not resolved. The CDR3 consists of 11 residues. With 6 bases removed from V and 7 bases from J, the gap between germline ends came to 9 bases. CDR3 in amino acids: CASSFGGGYTF. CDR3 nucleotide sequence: TGTGCCAGCAGCTTCGGTGGTGGCTACACCTTC.

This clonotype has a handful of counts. The CDR3 nucleotides read TGCAGCGTTGAAGGGGACCGGACAGGGGCAACCTACGAGCAGTACTTC. It specifies CSVEGDRTGATYEQYF. V and J are TRBV29-1 and TRBJ2-7; 9 bases match TRBD1. The ends lost 1 base at V and 2 bases at J; junction bases unmatched: 9. The CDR3 spans 16 residues. Germline values: CDR1 SQVTM, CDR2 ANQGSEA.

The CDR3 protein is CASSLSTHPGTQYF. CDR3 coding DNA: TGTGCCAGCAGTCTTTCGACCCACCCGGGGACCCAGTACTTC. The gene calls are TRBV7-6 and TRBJ2-5; D unresolved. The CDR3 consists of 14 residues. CDR1 and CDR2 from the germline V gene are SGHVS and FNYEAQ. V gave up 6 bases and J gave up 7 bases, with 18 bases separating them.

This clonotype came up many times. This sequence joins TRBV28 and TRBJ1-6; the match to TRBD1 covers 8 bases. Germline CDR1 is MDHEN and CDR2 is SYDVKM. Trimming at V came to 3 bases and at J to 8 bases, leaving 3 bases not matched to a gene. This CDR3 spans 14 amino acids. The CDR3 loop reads CASSFVDRDSPLHF. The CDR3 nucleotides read TGTGCCAGCAGTTTTGTGGACAGGGATTCACCCCTCCACTTT.

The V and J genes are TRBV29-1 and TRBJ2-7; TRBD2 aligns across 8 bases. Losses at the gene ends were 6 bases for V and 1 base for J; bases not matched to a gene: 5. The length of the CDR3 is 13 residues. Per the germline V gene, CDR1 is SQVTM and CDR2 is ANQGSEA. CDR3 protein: CSVLSGKSYEQYF. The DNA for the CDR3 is TGCAGCGTACTTAGCGGGAAATCCTACGAGCAGTACTTC.

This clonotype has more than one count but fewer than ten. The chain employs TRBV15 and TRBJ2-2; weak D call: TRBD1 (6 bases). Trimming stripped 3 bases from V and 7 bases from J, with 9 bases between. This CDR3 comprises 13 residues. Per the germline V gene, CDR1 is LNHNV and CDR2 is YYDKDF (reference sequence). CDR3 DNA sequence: TGTGCCACCAGCAGGTCAGGGGTCGGGGAGCTGTTTTTT. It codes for CATSRSGVGELFF.